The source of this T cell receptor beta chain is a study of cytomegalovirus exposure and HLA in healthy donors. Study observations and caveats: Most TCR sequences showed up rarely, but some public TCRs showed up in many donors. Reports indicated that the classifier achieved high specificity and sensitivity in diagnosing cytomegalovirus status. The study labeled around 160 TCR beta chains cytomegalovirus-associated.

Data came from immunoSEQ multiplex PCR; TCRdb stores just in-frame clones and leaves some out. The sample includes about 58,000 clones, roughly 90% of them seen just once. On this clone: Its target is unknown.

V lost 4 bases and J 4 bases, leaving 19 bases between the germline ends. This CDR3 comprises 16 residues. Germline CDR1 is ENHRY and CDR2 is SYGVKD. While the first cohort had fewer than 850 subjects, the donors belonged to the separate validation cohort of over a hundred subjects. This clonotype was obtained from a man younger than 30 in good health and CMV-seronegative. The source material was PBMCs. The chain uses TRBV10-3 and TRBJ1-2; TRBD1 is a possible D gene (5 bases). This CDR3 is CAISGGQRGGSYGYTF. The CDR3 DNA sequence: TGTGCCATCAGTGGAGGGCAGAGGGGAGGAAGCTATGGCTACACCTTC.